Reported below is one TCR beta chain. Antigen specificity is unknown. Here immunoSEQ multiplex PCR was the method, and the copy in TCRdb shows in-frame clones only, minus some. The sample includes roughly 38,000 clones, about 86% of them seen just once. The data were obtained in a study of PD-1 blockade in classical Hodgkin lymphoma. V lost 1 base and J 3 bases, leaving 14 bases between the germline ends. Per germline, CDR1 SGHRS and CDR2 YFSETQ. This CDR3 is 15 amino acids long. Study-level findings and limits: CD4+ TCR diversity climbed significantly by C4D1, unlike CD8+ TCR diversity.

Each patient's relapse followed autologous stem cell transplantation, and brentuximab vedotin exposure varied. This TCR came from a human donor with classical Hodgkin lymphoma. Sequences were derived from peripheral blood mononuclear cells (PBMCs), sampled before the second cycle of nivolumab. This chain connects TRBV5-1 to TRBJ2-7; D may be TRBD1 (6 bases). The CDR3 sequence is CASSLRGGSIYEQYF. In DNA form, the CDR3 reads TGCGCCAGCAGCTTGCGAGGGGGTTCAATCTACGAGCAGTACTTC.